This section outlines one TCR beta chain sequence together with its context. Treatment noted: oral pan-JAK inhibitor, 5-10 mg twice daily. This sample stems from a study of CD8+ T cells in alopecia areata. Overall study context: Tofacitinib administration to treated patients was oral, at 5 to 10 mg twice daily.

RNA was extracted and reverse transcribed into cDNA as the sequencing template. Assay: immunoSEQ multiplex PCR; the TCRdb copy retains only in-frame clones and omits some. The sample carries some 190,000 clones, roughly 60% recorded once. Sample: CD4+ T cells sorted from blood, taken between weeks 49 and 50, from a patient treated with tofacitinib. This receptor was obtained from a human donor with alopecia areata.

The CDR3 loop is CASSIEGNTEAFF. CDR3 DNA: TGTGCCAGTAGTATAGAGGGGAACACTGAAGCTTTCTTT. The chain carries TRBV19 and TRBJ1-1, with unresolved D. The ends were cut back, 0 bases at V and 1 base at J, with 3 bases in the middle. The CDR3 has 13 residues. Germline V CDR1 and CDR2: LNHDA, SQIVND (reference sequence).